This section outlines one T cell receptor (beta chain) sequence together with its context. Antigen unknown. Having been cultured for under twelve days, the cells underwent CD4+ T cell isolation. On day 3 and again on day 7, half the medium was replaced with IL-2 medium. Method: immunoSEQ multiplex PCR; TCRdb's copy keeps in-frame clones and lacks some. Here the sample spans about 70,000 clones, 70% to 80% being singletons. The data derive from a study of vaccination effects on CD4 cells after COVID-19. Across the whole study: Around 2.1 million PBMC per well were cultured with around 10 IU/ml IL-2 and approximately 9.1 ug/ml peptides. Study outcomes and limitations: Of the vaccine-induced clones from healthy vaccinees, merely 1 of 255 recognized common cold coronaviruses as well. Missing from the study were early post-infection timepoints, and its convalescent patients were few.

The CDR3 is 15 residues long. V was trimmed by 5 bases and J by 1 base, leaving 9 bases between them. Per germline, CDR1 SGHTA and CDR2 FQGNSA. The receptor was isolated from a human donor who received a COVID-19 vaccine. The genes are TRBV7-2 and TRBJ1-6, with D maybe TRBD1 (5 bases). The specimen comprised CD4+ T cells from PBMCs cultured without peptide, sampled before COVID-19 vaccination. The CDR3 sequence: CASSARASYNSPLHF. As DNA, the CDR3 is TGTGCCAGCAGCGCCAGGGCATCCTATAATTCACCCCTCCACTTT. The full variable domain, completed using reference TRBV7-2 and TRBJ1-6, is GAGVSQSPSNKVTEKGKDVELRCDPISGHTALYWYRQSLGQGLEFLIYFQGNSAPDKSGLPSDRFSAERTGGSVSTLTIQRTQQEDSAVYLCASSARASYNSPLHFGNGTRLTVT.